The rows below give T cell receptor beta chains drawn from one sample of a study of OX40 agonist ivuxolimab in advanced cancers. Profiling relied on immunoSEQ multiplex PCR, and the TCRdb table lists in-frame clones only, not all of them. Here the sample spans 15,000 to 20,000 clones, roughly 80% being singletons. Source: CD4+ or CD8+ T cells sorted from blood, taken in a trial of the OX40 agonist ivuxolimab. These receptors were obtained from an adult with an advanced solid tumor such as melanoma, head and neck, liver or kidney cancer. The CDR3 runs from the conserved cysteine through the conserved F or W. A D gene is named only where the DNA matches it firmly. Where a row states a size, it is once, few, many or the class of an expanded clone; other rows omit it.

j_call | cdr3_length | v_call | d_call | clone_size | cdr3_nt | cdr3_aa
TRBJ2-5 | 14 | TRBV5-1 | NA | NA | TGCGCCAGCAGCTTAATGACGGGGGAAGAGACCCAGTACTTC | CASSLMTGEETQYF
TRBJ2-5 | 12 | TRBV28 | NA | NA | TGTGCCAGCACCGCCGGACTGGGGACCCAGTACTTC | CASTAGLGTQYF
TRBJ2-2 | 12 | TRBV12-5 | NA | NA | TGTGCTAGCGCCCTTGAGATCGGGGAGCTGTTTTTT | CASALEIGELFF
TRBJ1-1 | 15 | TRBV28 | TRBD1 | NA | TGTGCCAGCAGTTTCGGGACAGGCGGTAACACTGAAGCTTTCTTT | CASSFGTGGNTEAFF
TRBJ1-1 | 13 | TRBV29-1 | TRBD1 | NA | TGCAGCGGCCTTCGACAGGGAACGTTGGAAGCTTTCTTT | CSGLRQGTLEAFF
TRBJ2-6 | 16 | TRBV2 | TRBD2 | NA | TGTGCCAGCGGACTAGCGGGGGGGCCTGGGGCCAACGTCCTGACTTTC | CASGLAGGPGANVLTF
TRBJ1-5 | 16 | TRBV18 | NA | few | TGTGCCAGCTCACCCTACGAGGGGAATAGCAATCAGCCCCAGCATTTT | CASSPYEGNSNQPQHF
TRBJ2-3 | 17 | TRBV7-8 | TRBD2 | NA | TGTGCCAGCAGCTTTAGTAGGTCTAGCGGGGGGACAGATACGCAGTATTTT | CASSFSRSSGGTDTQYF
TRBJ1-1 | 15 | TRBV9 | NA | NA | TGTGCCAGCAGCATCGGACCTACCAGGGCTACTGAAGCTTTCTTT | CASSIGPTRATEAFF
TRBJ1-5 | 13 | TRBV5-1 | NA | NA | TGCGCCAGCAGGAGGGGGGAGAATCAGCCCCAGCATTTT | CASRRGENQPQHF
TRBJ2-4 | 12 | TRBV29-1 | NA | NA | TGCAGCGTTGGGGCAGGCAGAAACATTCAGTACTTC | CSVGAGRNIQYF
TRBJ2-7 | 15 | TRBV7-2 | TRBD1 | NA | TGTGCCAGCAGCTTAGCGGGACAGGGGGCGAGAGAGCAGTACTTC | CASSLAGQGAREQYF
TRBJ1-2 | 15 | TRBV9 | NA | NA | TGTGCCAGCAGCGTAGAAATCGGCGCTAACTATGGCTACACCTTC | CASSVEIGANYGYTF
TRBJ2-2 | 18 | TRBV7-9 | TRBD2 | few | TGTGCCAGCAGCTCCAGGGGTAGCGGGAGCGCGAACACCGGGGAGCTGTTTTTT | CASSSRGSGSANTGELFF
TRBJ2-5 | 14 | TRBV5-1 | TRBD1 | NA | TGCGCCAGCAGCTCGGGACAGGTGCAAGAGACCCAGTACTTC | CASSSGQVQETQYF
TRBJ2-3 | 15 | TRBV4-1 | TRBD2 | NA | TGCGCCAGCAGCCAAGCTAGCGGGGGGACAGATACGCAGTATTTT | CASSQASGGTDTQYF
TRBJ1-5 | 14 | TRBV4-3 | NA | NA | TGCGCCAGCAGCCAAGACGGTTATCTGGGGGCCCAGCATTTT | CASSQDGYLGAQHF
TRBJ2-5 | 15 | TRBV7-9 | TRBD2 | NA | TGTGCCAGCAGCGGTACTAAGCGGGGGGCCCCGACCCAGTACTTC | CASSGTKRGAPTQYF
TRBJ1-2 | 12 | TRBV6-9 | TRBD1 | NA | TGTGCCAGCAGTTCGGGACAGTTGGGCTACACCTTC | CASSSGQLGYTF
TRBJ2-1 | 14 | TRBV6-1 | TRBD1 | NA | TGTGCCAGCATCCGGGACAGGGGGAACAATGAGCAGTTCTTC | CASIRDRGNNEQFF
TRBJ2-3 | 14 | TRBV6-5 | NA | NA | TGTGCCAGCAGTTGGGGCTATGGTGGAGATACGCAGTATTTT | CASSWGYGGDTQYF
TRBJ1-1 | 13 | TRBV7-3 | NA | NA | TGTGCCAGCAGCCGGCGGGCGGACACTGAAGCTTTCTTT | CASSRRADTEAFF
TRBJ1-3 | 20 | TRBV12-5 | NA | NA | TGTGCTAGTGGTTTTAGCCGCAAAATGGGGAGGGTTGGTACTGGAAACACCATATATTTT | CASGFSRKMGRVGTGNTIYF
TRBJ1-2 | 11 | TRBV6-4 | NA | NA | TGTGCCAGCAGACAGGGAAATGGCTACACCTTC | CASRQGNGYTF
TRBJ2-3 | 17 | TRBV7-6 | TRBD2 | NA | TGTGCCAGCAGCTTAGCGATAATAGCGGGGGACACAGATACGCAGTATTTT | CASSLAIIAGDTDTQYF
TRBJ2-2 | 16 | TRBV7-8 | NA | NA | TGTGCCAGCATTCAGCGGGACAGGCTATACACCGGGGAGCTGTTTTTT | CASIQRDRLYTGELFF
TRBJ1-1 | 14 | TRBV7-2 | TRBD1 | NA | TGTGCCAGCAGCCCCAGGGGGCTGGGGACTGAAGCTTTCTTT | CASSPRGLGTEAFF
TRBJ2-5 | 15 | TRBV10-3 | TRBD2 | NA | TGTGCCATCAGTAGACTAGCGGGGGGTGCGGAGACCCAGTACTTC | CAISRLAGGAETQYF
TRBJ2-7 | 14 | TRBV7-6 | NA | once | TGTGCCAGCAGCCGGACGGTGAACTCCTACGAGCAGTACTTC | CASSRTVNSYEQYF
TRBJ2-7 | 13 | TRBV7-8 | NA | NA | TGTGCCAGCAGCAGAGAGTTAGGTGGCGAGCAGTACTTC | CASSRELGGEQYF
TRBJ2-1 | 17 | TRBV23-1 | TRBD1 | NA | TGCGCCAGCAGTCACCCCGGGGAGGGGACAGGGGGGAATGAGCAGTTCTTC | CASSHPGEGTGGNEQFF
TRBJ2-7 | 13 | TRBV9 | NA | NA | TGTGCCAGCAGCGTAGGGTTAGCGGAGGAGCAGTACTTC | CASSVGLAEEQYF
TRBJ2-3 | 16 | TRBV15 | NA | NA | TGTGCCACCAGCAGGAGGGGGGAACTAGTTTCAGATACGCAGTATTTT | CATSRRGELVSDTQYF